This TCR beta chain stems from a study of shared clonotypes between healthy human individuals. Clones were read by immunoSEQ multiplex PCR, and TCRdb kept only the in-frame ones, dropping some. The sample yields about 2.4 million clones, 90% to 95% seen once. The CDR3 consists of 15 residues. V was trimmed by 3 bases and J by 5 bases, leaving 19 bases between them. Germline loops: CDR1 SQVTM, CDR2 ANQGSEA. This sequence joins TRBV29-1 and TRBJ1-1; D not resolved. The sample taken for sequencing was naive CD4+ T cells from PBMCs. Subset: CD45RA+ positively selected. The receptor comes from a man between 18 and 29 years old in good health. Some clones in this sample may be carry-over from other donors' samples. The CDR3 DNA sequence: TGCAGCGTTGAGTATTTGGTCAGGTTCAGAACTGAAGCTTTCTTT. Residues: CSVEYLVRFRTEAFF.